This is a list of T cell receptor beta chains from one sample in a study of cytotoxic CD8 clonotypes in ibrutinib-treated CLL. Clones were sequenced by immunoSEQ multiplex PCR, and TCRdb holds only the in-frame ones, with some missing. The data show about 300,000 clones, around 77% seen once. This sample comprised PBMCs, obtained at disease progression, from a patient treated with ibrutinib. These receptors originate from a human donor with chronic lymphocytic leukemia. Both conserved end residues are part of each CDR3. Each record gives: CDR3 DNA, CDR3 protein, J gene, V gene, clone size, D gene. The D gene is left open where the match is weak. Some rows mark clone size as missing; the rest say once, few, many or name a class of expanded clone.

cdr3_nt: TGTGCCAGCAGCGAAATCAGGGGGCCTAACTATGGCTACACCTTC
cdr3_aa: CASSEIRGPNYGYTF
j_call: TRBJ1-2
v_call: TRBV4-2
clone_size: .
d_call: TRBD1

cdr3_nt: TGCAGCGTTGACCCCGGAAGGAGGGGGAGAGCTTTCTTT
cdr3_aa: CSVDPGRRGRAFF
j_call: TRBJ1-1
v_call: TRBV29-1
clone_size: .
d_call: .

cdr3_nt: TGTGCCAGCAGTGATCTAGGAGGCACGGCCAAAAACATTCAGTACTTC
cdr3_aa: CASSDLGGTAKNIQYF
j_call: TRBJ2-4
v_call: TRBV2
clone_size: .
d_call: .

cdr3_nt: TGTGCCAGCAGCTGGGGGACGCCGAACACCGGGGAGCTGTTTTTT
cdr3_aa: CASSWGTPNTGELFF
j_call: TRBJ2-2
v_call: TRBV5-6
clone_size: .
d_call: .

cdr3_nt: TGTGCCAGCAGTGACCCGAGGGGGCTCGGAAACACCATATATTTT
cdr3_aa: CASSDPRGLGNTIYF
j_call: TRBJ1-3
v_call: TRBV25-1
clone_size: once
d_call: TRBD1

cdr3_nt: TGCGCCAGCAGCGCACCCGGGACAGGGTACAATGAGCAGTTCTTC
cdr3_aa: CASSAPGTGYNEQFF
j_call: TRBJ2-1
v_call: TRBV10-1
clone_size: .
d_call: TRBD1

cdr3_nt: TGTGCCAGCAGCTTAGTGCAGGGACGCACTGAAGCTTTCTTT
cdr3_aa: CASSLVQGRTEAFF
j_call: TRBJ1-1
v_call: TRBV7-2
clone_size: few
d_call: .

cdr3_nt: TGTGCCATCAGTGAGGAGACCTCTGAAAAACTGTTTTTT
cdr3_aa: CAISEETSEKLFF
j_call: TRBJ1-4
v_call: TRBV10-3
clone_size: .
d_call: .

cdr3_nt: TGCAGCGTTGAAGATCGTGGTCGGAGGGAGACTAACTATGGCTACACCTTC
cdr3_aa: CSVEDRGRRETNYGYTF
j_call: TRBJ1-2
v_call: TRBV29-1
clone_size: .
d_call: .

cdr3_nt: TGTGCCAGCAGTTTGACCAGGGGGTGGACTGAAGCTTTCTTT
cdr3_aa: CASSLTRGWTEAFF
j_call: TRBJ1-1
v_call: TRBV28
clone_size: .
d_call: TRBD1

cdr3_nt: TGTGCCAGTAGTGTAGGACAGGGTACTGAAGCTTTCTTT
cdr3_aa: CASSVGQGTEAFF
j_call: TRBJ1-1
v_call: TRBV19
clone_size: .
d_call: TRBD1

cdr3_nt: TGTGCCACCAGCAGAGATCGAAGGGGGCACAATTCACCCCTCCACTTT
cdr3_aa: CATSRDRRGHNSPLHF
j_call: TRBJ1-6
v_call: TRBV15
clone_size: .
d_call: TRBD1

cdr3_nt: TGTGCCAGCAGCCTCGACAGGGAAAGCTCCTACAATGAGCAGTTCTTC
cdr3_aa: CASSLDRESSYNEQFF
j_call: TRBJ2-1
v_call: TRBV7-2
clone_size: .
d_call: TRBD1

cdr3_nt: TGTGCCACCAGCAGAGTGGTGGGACAGGGAACTAATGAAAAACTGTTTTTT
cdr3_aa: CATSRVVGQGTNEKLFF
j_call: TRBJ1-4
v_call: TRBV15
clone_size: .
d_call: TRBD1

cdr3_nt: TGTGCCAGCAGTTTCACGGGGAGCTATGGCTACACCTTC
cdr3_aa: CASSFTGSYGYTF
j_call: TRBJ1-2
v_call: TRBV6-5
clone_size: .
d_call: .

cdr3_nt: TGTGCCAGCAGTTACTCGTCCAGCGGGAGATCAGATACGCAGTATTTT
cdr3_aa: CASSYSSSGRSDTQYF
j_call: TRBJ2-3
v_call: TRBV6-6
clone_size: .
d_call: TRBD2

cdr3_nt: TGTGCCAGCAGTTTCTCCACTAGCCTAGCGGTATACTCCTACGAGCAGTACTTC
cdr3_aa: CASSFSTSLAVYSYEQYF
j_call: TRBJ2-7
v_call: TRBV28
clone_size: .
d_call: TRBD2

cdr3_nt: TGTGCCAGCAGGAGGGCGAGGTTTGGTGAGCAGTTCTTC
cdr3_aa: CASRRARFGEQFF
j_call: TRBJ2-1
v_call: TRBV27
clone_size: .
d_call: .

cdr3_nt: TGTGCCAGCAGTTCTGAAAGCCCCTATGGCTACACCTTC
cdr3_aa: CASSSESPYGYTF
j_call: TRBJ1-2
v_call: TRBV6-5
clone_size: .
d_call: .

cdr3_nt: TGTGCCACCAGCAGGGGACAGGGCCTCATCGATGTTTCCTACGAGCAGTACTTC
cdr3_aa: CATSRGQGLIDVSYEQYF
j_call: TRBJ2-7
v_call: TRBV15
clone_size: .
d_call: TRBD1

cdr3_nt: TGTGCCAGCAGTGACAGCGTACAAAACACCGGGGAGCTGTTTTTT
cdr3_aa: CASSDSVQNTGELFF
j_call: TRBJ2-2
v_call: TRBV2
clone_size: .
d_call: .

cdr3_nt: TGTGCCAGCATGGACTACGCTGGGGCCAACGTCCTGACTTTC
cdr3_aa: CASMDYAGANVLTF
j_call: TRBJ2-6
v_call: TRBV27
clone_size: .
d_call: .

cdr3_nt: TGTGCCAGCAGCGTAGCAGGAGGGGGCCTTAGCACAGATACGCAGTATTTT
cdr3_aa: CASSVAGGGLSTDTQYF
j_call: TRBJ2-3
v_call: TRBV9
clone_size: .
d_call: .

cdr3_nt: TGCAGCGTTGAATATAGGGACCAGTACTTC
cdr3_aa: CSVEYRDQYF
j_call: TRBJ2-5
v_call: TRBV29-1
clone_size: .
d_call: .

cdr3_nt: TGTGCCAGCAGGCAGCAGGGCGGGGAGACCCAGTACTTC
cdr3_aa: CASRQQGGETQYF
j_call: TRBJ2-5
v_call: TRBV6-5
clone_size: .
d_call: .

cdr3_nt: TGCGCCAGCAGCCTCGGGACTGCTAGCACAGATACGCAGTATTTT
cdr3_aa: CASSLGTASTDTQYF
j_call: TRBJ2-3
v_call: TRBV5-1
clone_size: .
d_call: .

cdr3_nt: TGTGCCACCAGCCGAAGGACTAGCGGGAGTTTCACAGATACGCAGTATTTT
cdr3_aa: CATSRRTSGSFTDTQYF
j_call: TRBJ2-3
v_call: TRBV15
clone_size: .
d_call: TRBD2

cdr3_nt: TGTGCCAGCAGCCAATTGGGCAACAGCAATCAGCCCCAGCATTTT
cdr3_aa: CASSQLGNSNQPQHF
j_call: TRBJ1-5
v_call: TRBV4-2
clone_size: .
d_call: .

cdr3_nt: TGTGCCAGCAGTGAAGCGCCAGCGTCCACAACAGATACGCAGTATTTT
cdr3_aa: CASSEAPASTTDTQYF
j_call: TRBJ2-3
v_call: TRBV6-1
clone_size: once
d_call: .